Listed below are T cell receptor beta chains from one sample, sequenced in a study of PD-L1 blockade in urothelial cancer. The repertoire was sequenced with immunoSEQ multiplex PCR; TCRdb's copy has only in-frame clones and lacks some. This sample has more than 40,000 clones; about 88% occur once, and the top ten carry roughly 14%. Specimen: PBMCs, collected around atezolizumab (anti-PD-L1) treatment. The source is a woman in her fifties or sixties with urothelial cancer. The CDR3 runs from the conserved cysteine through the conserved F or W. Fields, in order: CDR3 length, V gene, clone size, D gene, J gene, CDR3 protein, CDR3 DNA. A D gene is named only where the DNA matches it firmly. Size values are once, few and many counts, or a class for expanded clones, and some rows have none.

>14|TRBV4-1|NA|NA|TRBJ2-2
CASSPRQNTGELFF
TGCGCCAGCAGCCCCCGACAGAACACCGGGGAGCTGTTTTTT
>15|TRBV4-3|NA|TRBD1|TRBJ2-7
CASSQESQGAYEQYF
TGCGCCAGCAGCCAAGAGTCACAGGGGGCCTACGAGCAGTACTTC
>19|TRBV7-8|NA|TRBD2|TRBJ2-5
CASSLVRRTSGGPQETQYF
TGTGCCAGCAGCTTAGTCCGCCGCACTAGCGGGGGGCCCCAAGAGACCCAGTACTTC
>15|TRBV12-5|NA|TRBD2|TRBJ2-2
CASGLASGGPGELFF
TGTGCTAGTGGTTTGGCTAGCGGGGGGCCCGGGGAGCTGTTTTTT
>16|TRBV19|NA|NA|TRBJ1-5
CASRDRPLRPNQPQHF
TGTGCCAGCCGAGACAGGCCCCTCCGGCCCAATCAGCCCCAGCATTTT
>16|TRBV11-3|once|NA|TRBJ2-1
CASSQDTPRGGDEQFF
TGTGCCAGCAGTCAAGATACCCCCAGGGGAGGGGATGAGCAGTTCTTC
>15|TRBV6-5|NA|TRBD1|TRBJ1-4
CASSNYRGLGEKLFF
TGTGCCAGCAGTAACTACAGGGGGCTGGGTGAAAAACTGTTTTTT
>14|TRBV5-4|NA|NA|TRBJ2-5
CASSPPQGQETQYF
TGTGCCAGCAGCCCGCCACAGGGACAAGAGACCCAGTACTTC
>13|TRBV27|NA|NA|TRBJ2-2
CASSYFYVGELFF
TGTGCCAGCAGTTATTTCTACGTCGGGGAGCTGTTTTTT
>13|TRBV4-3|NA|NA|TRBJ1-1
CASSRQEATEAFF
TGCGCCAGCAGCCGACAGGAGGCCACTGAAGCTTTCTTT
>16|TRBV15|NA|TRBD2|TRBJ2-2
CATSMRVAGGTGELFF
TGTGCCACCAGCATGAGAGTAGCGGGGGGCACCGGGGAGCTGTTTTTT
>19|TRBV5-3|NA|TRBD1|TRBJ1-5
CARSSPRDRGPYSNQPQHF
TGTGCCAGAAGCTCCCCCCGGGACAGGGGGCCTTATAGCAATCAGCCCCAGCATTTT
>17|TRBV28|NA|NA|TRBJ2-3
CASSPPTVSVSTDTQYF
TGTGCCAGCAGCCCCCCCACTGTATCGGTTAGCACAGATACGCAGTATTTT
>15|TRBV7-2|NA|NA|TRBJ2-5
CASSLGQGGGETQYF
TGTGCCAGCAGCTTAGGGCAGGGGGGAGGAGAGACCCAGTACTTC
>14|TRBV2|NA|NA|TRBJ2-1
CASMEHQSYNEQFF
TGTGCCAGCATGGAGCACCAATCCTACAATGAGCAGTTCTTC
>13|TRBV11-2|NA|NA|TRBJ2-3
CASSWASADTQYF
TGTGCCAGCAGCTGGGCTAGCGCGGATACGCAGTATTTT
>15|TRBV5-1|NA|TRBD1|TRBJ2-7
CASSADRGRSYEQYF
TGCGCCAGCAGCGCCGACAGGGGGCGATCCTACGAGCAGTACTTC
>17|TRBV4-3|once|TRBD1|TRBJ2-1
CASSQDLRGQGAHEQFF
TGCGCCAGCAGCCAAGACTTGAGGGGACAGGGGGCCCATGAGCAGTTCTTC
>15|TRBV9|NA|NA|TRBJ2-1
CASSPRLSGGNEQFF
TGTGCCAGCAGCCCCCGTTTGTCAGGGGGGAATGAGCAGTTCTTC
>14|TRBV9|NA|NA|TRBJ2-2
CASSVAGDTGELFF
TGTGCCAGCAGCGTCGCAGGGGACACCGGGGAGCTGTTTTTT
>16|TRBV27|NA|TRBD1|TRBJ1-5
CASSFGVRGLNQPQHF
TGTGCCAGCAGTTTCGGCGTCAGGGGGCTCAATCAGCCCCAGCATTTT
>15|TRBV19|NA|NA|TRBJ2-1
CASSKRQGWVDEQFF
TGTGCCAGTAGCAAGAGGCAGGGTTGGGTTGATGAGCAGTTCTTC
>14|TRBV19|NA|TRBD1|TRBJ1-2
CASSRDSLLYGYTF
TGTGCCAGTAGCCGGGACAGCCTCCTCTATGGCTACACCTTC
>9|TRBV6-5|NA|NA|TRBJ2-5
CASGGTQYF
TGTGCCAGCGGCGGGACCCAGTACTTC
>16|TRBV6-4|NA|TRBD1|TRBJ1-4
CASSLGQAESNEKLFF
TGTGCCAGCAGCCTGGGACAGGCCGAAAGTAATGAAAAACTGTTTTTT
>17|TRBV7-2|NA|TRBD2|TRBJ2-5
CASSLVWPAGGEETQYF
TGTGCCAGCAGCTTAGTTTGGCCAGCGGGGGGGGAGGAGACCCAGTACTTC
>16|TRBV7-7|NA|TRBD1|TRBJ2-7
CASSWTGQGNSYEQYF
TGTGCCAGCAGCTGGACAGGACAGGGGAACTCCTACGAGCAGTACTTC
>12|TRBV2|NA|NA|TRBJ1-1
CASSILNTEAFF
TGTGCCAGCTCCATCCTGAACACTGAAGCTTTCTTT
>14|TRBV29-1|NA|NA|TRBJ2-1
CSVEGVRGSDEQFF
TGCAGCGTTGAAGGGGTCAGGGGTTCTGATGAGCAGTTCTTC